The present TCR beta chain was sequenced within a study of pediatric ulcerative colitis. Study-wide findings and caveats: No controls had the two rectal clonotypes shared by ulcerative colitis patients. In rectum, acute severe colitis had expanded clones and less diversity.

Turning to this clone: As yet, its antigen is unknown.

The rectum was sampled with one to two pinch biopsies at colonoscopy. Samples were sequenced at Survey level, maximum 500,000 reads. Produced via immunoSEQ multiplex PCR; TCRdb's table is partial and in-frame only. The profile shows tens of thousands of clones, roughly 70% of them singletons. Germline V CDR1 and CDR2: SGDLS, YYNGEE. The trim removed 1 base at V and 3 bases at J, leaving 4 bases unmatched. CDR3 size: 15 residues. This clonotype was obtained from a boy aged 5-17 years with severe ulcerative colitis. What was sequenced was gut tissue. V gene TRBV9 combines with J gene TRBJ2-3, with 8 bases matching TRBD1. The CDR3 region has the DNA TGTGCCAGCAGCGTAAGTCAGGGGGCAACAGATACGCAGTATTTT. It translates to CASSVSQGATDTQYF.